This paragraph covers one TCR beta chain sequence. Its antigen is unidentified. These data originate in a study of spatial heterogeneity in lung cancer. Study at large: In cases with available follow-up PBMC samples, these were sequenced at a median of roughly 24 months after resection.

Individual TCR cDNA molecules each bore their own unique molecular identifier. TCRdb reprocessed the 5' RACE reads with MiXCR, giving one entry per CDR3 protein. Found here are some 110,000 distinct CDR3 sequences, 9% to 15% of them singletons; the top ten hold roughly 17%. The V gene's germline CDR1 is MNHEY and CDR2 SVGAGI. V lost 2 bases and J lost 7; bases outside the gene matches: 2. The length of the CDR3 is 13 residues. Described time point: blood at routine non-recurrence follow-up after resection. Extraction of whole RNA from tumor, nontumor lung or frozen PBMC preceded unsorted sequencing. Study findings and constraints: Follow-up blood showed ubiquitous expanded tumor TCRs less than blood at resection did.

This material consisted of PBMCs, taken at follow-up. The origin of this receptor is a male donor with early-stage non-small cell lung cancer. V gene TRBV6-5 combines with J gene TRBJ2-1; TRBD2 matches 7 bases. The DNA of the CDR3 is TGTGCCAGCAGTTACGTGGGGGGGAATGAGCAGTTCTTC. This encodes CASSYVGGNEQFF.